This record looks at one T cell receptor (beta chain) sequence and its context. Using immunoSEQ multiplex PCR, the repertoire was profiled, and TCRdb retains in-frame clones only, with some absent. The table includes around 100,000 clones, around 85% detected once. This entry belongs to a study of blood T cell repertoires in COVID-19. As for the study in general: From T cells, B-cell-depleted T cells, or PBMCs came the material, which was cDNA or gDNA.

The CDR3 spans 14 residues. Germline CDR1 reads SGHTA; CDR2 reads FQGTGA. V lost 3 bases and J 6 bases, leaving 9 bases between the germline ends. The sequencing sample was made of peripheral blood. This chain uses TRBV7-3 with TRBJ1-6; a possible D gene is TRBD1 (5 bases). The origin of this receptor is a man in his sixties or seventies with active or convalescent COVID-19. CDR3 nucleotides: TGTGCCAGCAGCTTGGGGGGGGTTAATTCACCCCTCCACTTT. Its protein product is CASSLGGVNSPLHF.